The subject of this entry is one T cell receptor (beta chain). What it binds is unknown. With 2 bases removed from V and 7 bases from J, the gap between germline ends came to 24 bases. CDR1 and CDR2 from the germline V gene are GTSNPN and SVGIG (reference sequence). The length of the CDR3 is 16 residues. This specimen belongs to a study of cytomegalovirus exposure and HLA in healthy donors. Findings and caveats of the study: Per a later analysis, HLA-associated TCR beta chains showed more clonal expansion than other, equally common TCR beta chains. It was reported that the classifier diagnosed cytomegalovirus status with high specificity and sensitivity in both the original and validation cohorts.

The PCR contained 60 Vbeta and 13 Jbeta primers. Clones were read by immunoSEQ multiplex PCR, and TCRdb kept only the in-frame ones, dropping some. The table has over 95,000 clones, about 80% seen once. Sequences were obtained from PBMCs. This sequence was found in a woman between 25 and 40 years old in good health and CMV-seropositive. The rearrangement uses TRBV30 and TRBJ2-7; TRBD2 is a possible D gene (6 bases). The CDR3 DNA follows: TGTGCCTGGAGTCCACCTTATGCGGGGAGTCTATGGGAGCAGTACTTC. The encoded protein is CAWSPPYAGSLWEQYF. Variable domain in full (rest from reference TRBV30 and TRBJ2-7): SQTIHQWPATLVQPVGSPLSLECTVEGTSNPNLYWYRQAAGRGLQLLFYSVGIGQISSEVPQNLSASRPQDRQFILSSKKLLLSDSGFYLCAWSPPYAGSLWEQYFGPGTRLTVT.